These T cell receptor beta chains were read from a single sample in a study of identical twins. TCRdb recomputed calls from the 5' RACE reads with MiXCR, one row per CDR3 protein. Altogether more than 1.5 million distinct CDR3 sequences are present, under 35% being singletons, with the ten largest covering over 0.25%. Source material: cord blood. Receptors originate from a newborn girl in good health. Each CDR3 is given with its conserved first and last residue. Fields, in order: CDR3 length, J gene, D gene, clone size, V gene, CDR3 DNA, CDR3 protein. A D gene is named only where the DNA matches it firmly. Expanded clones get a size class; other rows say once, few or many, or leave the size out.

length: 14; J: TRBJ2-1; D: TRBD2; size: -; V: TRBV10-3; DNA: TGTGCCATCAGCGGGACTAGCGGAAAAGAGACCCAGTTCTTC; CDR3: CAISGTSGKETQFF
length: 16; J: TRBJ2-4; D: -; size: -; V: TRBV2; DNA: TGTGCCAGCAGTGCGGACATCCTCTTAGCCAAAAACATTCAGTACTTC; CDR3: CASSADILLAKNIQYF
length: 14; J: TRBJ2-1; D: -; size: -; V: TRBV20-1; DNA: TGCAGTGCTAGAAGGGGGGGGACACACAATGAGCAGTTCTTC; CDR3: CSARRGGTHNEQFF
length: 13; J: TRBJ2-5; D: TRBD2; size: -; V: TRBV7-2; DNA: TGTGCCAGCAGCTTAGGATCGGGACTAGCGAGGTACTTC; CDR3: CASSLGSGLARYF
length: 13; J: TRBJ2-7; D: TRBD1; size: -; V: TRBV20-1; DNA: TGCAGTGCTAGGAGACAGGGGTTCTACGAGCAGTACTTC; CDR3: CSARRQGFYEQYF
length: 17; J: TRBJ2-3; D: TRBD2; size: -; V: TRBV5-1; DNA: TGCGCCAGCAGCTGGGACCTCTCTAGCGGGGGGACAGATACGCAGTATTTT; CDR3: CASSWDLSSGGTDTQYF
length: 14; J: TRBJ1-4; D: -; size: few; V: TRBV20-1; DNA: TGCAGCCCCGGGAGAGCAGGAGGGAGTGAAAAACTGTTTTTT; CDR3: CSPGRAGGSEKLFF
length: 12; J: TRBJ2-7; D: -; size: few; V: TRBV3-1; DNA: TGTGCCAGCAGCCAAGGCAGGGACGAGCAGTACTTC; CDR3: CASSQGRDEQYF
length: 12; J: TRBJ1-2; D: -; size: once; V: TRBV20-1; DNA: TGCAGTGCTCCGGACCTACCTCCCGGCTACACCTTC; CDR3: CSAPDLPPGYTF
length: 18; J: TRBJ2-5; D: TRBD2; size: few; V: TRBV4-2; DNA: TGTGCCAGCAGCCAAGACGCCTTGGGGCGGGGGGCGTGGGAGACCCAGTACTTC; CDR3: CASSQDALGRGAWETQYF
length: 14; J: TRBJ2-1; D: TRBD2; size: few; V: TRBV6-1; DNA: TGTGCCAGCAGTGAAGGGGGACTAATCAATGAGCAGTTCTTC; CDR3: CASSEGGLINEQFF
length: 15; J: TRBJ2-7; D: TRBD2; size: few; V: TRBV29-1; DNA: TGCAGCGTTGATCTCAGAGGACTAGCGGGCTACGAGCAGTACTTC; CDR3: CSVDLRGLAGYEQYF
length: 16; J: TRBJ2-1; D: TRBD1; size: few; V: TRBV30; DNA: TGTGCCTGGAGGACAGAATCAGGGGGCAATGGGAATGAGCAGTTCTTC; CDR3: CAWRTESGGNGNEQFF
length: 19; J: TRBJ2-7; D: TRBD2; size: -; V: TRBV12-3/TRBV12-4; DNA: TGTGCCAGCACTCCTCGCGGGGGGACTAGCGGGAGGGCCTCCAACGAGCAGTACTTC; CDR3: CASTPRGGTSGRASNEQYF
length: 14; J: TRBJ2-2; D: TRBD2; size: -; V: TRBV12-3/TRBV12-4; DNA: TGTGTCAGCAGCCCCGCGGGGGGGGCAAGGGAGCTGTTTTTT; CDR3: CVSSPAGGARELFF
length: 19; J: TRBJ2-3; D: TRBD2; size: many; V: TRBV20-1; DNA: TGCAGTGCTAGAGCCCTCCCCTCTAGCGGGGGGGCGAGCACAGATACGCAGTATTTT; CDR3: CSARALPSSGGASTDTQYF